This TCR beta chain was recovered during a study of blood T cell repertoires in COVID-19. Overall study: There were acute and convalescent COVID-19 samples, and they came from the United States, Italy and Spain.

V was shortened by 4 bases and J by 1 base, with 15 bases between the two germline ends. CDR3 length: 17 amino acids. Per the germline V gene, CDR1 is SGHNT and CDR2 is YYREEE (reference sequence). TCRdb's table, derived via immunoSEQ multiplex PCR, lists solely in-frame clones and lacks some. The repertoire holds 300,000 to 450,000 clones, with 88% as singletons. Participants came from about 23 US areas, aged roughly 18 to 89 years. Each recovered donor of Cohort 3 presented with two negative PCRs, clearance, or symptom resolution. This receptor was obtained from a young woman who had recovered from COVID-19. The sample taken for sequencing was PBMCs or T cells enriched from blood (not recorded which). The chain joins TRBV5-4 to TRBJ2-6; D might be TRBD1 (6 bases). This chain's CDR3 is CASSPPGHKSGANVLTF. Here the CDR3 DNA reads TGTGCCAGCAGCCCGCCGGGACACAAGTCTGGGGCCAACGTCCTGACTTTC.